This TCR beta chain appears in the sequencing data of a study of T cell clonality in common variable immunodeficiency. Broader study findings: Common variable immunodeficiency TCR beta sequences reportedly had fewer deletions and N-nucleotide insertions.

The method was immunoSEQ multiplex PCR; TCRdb's version includes in-frame clones alone and lacks a portion of them. Sampling found around 32,000 clones, none seen once. Germline loops: CDR1 SGHRS, CDR2 YFSETQ. V was pared by 3 bases and J by 6 bases, with 15 bases between. The CDR3 totals 14 residues. Many counts were recorded for this clone. Its antigen is unidentified. Coverage ceases 3 residues before the CDR3 finishes, and the germline J gene fills in the end. V gene TRBV5-1 combines with J gene TRBJ1-2; possible D gene TRBD1, 5 bases. The receptor's source is a human donor with common variable immunodeficiency. Sequencing was done on a sample of peripheral blood mononuclear cells. Here the CDR3 reads CASSSGTEFDGYTF. Incomplete CDR3 DNA: TGCGCCAGCAGCTCGGGGACTGAGTTCGATGGC.